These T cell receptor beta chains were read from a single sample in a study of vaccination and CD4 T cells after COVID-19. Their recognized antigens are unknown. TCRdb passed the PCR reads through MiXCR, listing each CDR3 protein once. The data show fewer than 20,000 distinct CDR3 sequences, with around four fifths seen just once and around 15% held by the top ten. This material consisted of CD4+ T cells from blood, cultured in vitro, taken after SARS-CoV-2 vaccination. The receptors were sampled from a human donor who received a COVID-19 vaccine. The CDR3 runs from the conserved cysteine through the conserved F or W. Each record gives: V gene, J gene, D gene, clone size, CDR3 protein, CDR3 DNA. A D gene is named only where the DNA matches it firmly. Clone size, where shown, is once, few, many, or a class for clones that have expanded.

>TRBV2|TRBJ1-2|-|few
CASSAAGRGNYGYTF
TGTGCCAGCAGTGCGGCGGGCAGGGGCAACTATGGCTACACCTTC
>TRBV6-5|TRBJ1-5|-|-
CASSYVGADQPQHF
TGTGCCAGCAGTTACGTTGGGGCTGATCAGCCCCAGCATTTT
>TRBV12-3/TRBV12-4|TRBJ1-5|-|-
CASSTRGSFDQPQHF
TGTGCCAGCAGTACTCGGGGTAGTTTCGATCAGCCCCAGCATTTT
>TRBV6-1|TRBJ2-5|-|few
CASSQTTDSLGSETQYF
TGTGCCAGCAGTCAAACCACAGACAGCCTGGGGTCGGAGACCCAGTACTTC
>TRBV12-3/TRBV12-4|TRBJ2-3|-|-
CASSFRLSTDTQYF
TGTGCCAGCAGTTTTAGACTAAGCACAGATACGCAGTATTTT
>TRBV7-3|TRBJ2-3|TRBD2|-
CASSLGLAVTDTQYF
TGTGCCAGCAGCTTGGGACTAGCGGTCACAGATACGCAGTATTTT
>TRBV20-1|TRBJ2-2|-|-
CSVPLSGELFF
TGCAGTGTCCCGTTATCCGGGGAGCTGTTTTTT
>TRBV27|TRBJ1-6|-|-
CASSLSGNNSPLHF
TGTGCCAGCAGTTTATCGGGGAATAATTCACCCCTCCACTTT
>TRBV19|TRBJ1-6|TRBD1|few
CASSGDRGVGSPLHF
TGTGCCAGTAGTGGGGACAGGGGAGTTGGTTCACCCCTCCACTTT
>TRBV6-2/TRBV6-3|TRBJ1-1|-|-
CATNEEGLRWTEAFF
TGTGCCACCAACGAAGAGGGTCTAAGATGGACTGAAGCTTTCTTT
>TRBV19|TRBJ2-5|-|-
CASDIAASYQETQYF
TGTGCCAGTGATATCGCGGCATCGTACCAAGAGACCCAGTACTTC
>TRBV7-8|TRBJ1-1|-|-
CASSSRTHEAFF
TGTGCCAGCAGCTCCAGGACGCATGAAGCTTTCTTT
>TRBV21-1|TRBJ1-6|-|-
CASSNGIPYNSPLHF
TGTGCCAGCAGCAATGGGATCCCCTATAATTCACCCCTCCACTTT
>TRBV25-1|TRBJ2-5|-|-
CASSDVTRAETQYF
TGTGCCAGCAGTGATGTCACCCGGGCTGAGACCCAGTACTTC
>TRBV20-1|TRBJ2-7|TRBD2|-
CSGLAGGNSYEQYF
TGCAGTGGGCTAGCGGGGGGAAACTCCTACGAGCAGTACTTC
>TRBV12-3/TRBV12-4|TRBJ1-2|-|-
CASSFTSGIGYTF
TGTGCCAGCAGTTTTACCTCGGGCATTGGCTACACCTTC
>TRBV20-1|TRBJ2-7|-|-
CSARGAAAYEQYF
TGCAGTGCTAGAGGCGCGGCTGCCTACGAGCAGTACTTC
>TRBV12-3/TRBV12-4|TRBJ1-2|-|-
CASSLGGTISTNYGYTF
TGTGCCAGCAGTTTAGGGGGCACAATCAGTACTAACTATGGCTACACCTTC
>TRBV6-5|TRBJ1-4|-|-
CASSWVEKLFF
TGTGCCAGCAGTTGGGTAGAAAAACTGTTTTTT
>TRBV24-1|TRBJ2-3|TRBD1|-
CATSVAGTGVRTDTQYF
TGTGCCACCAGTGTTGCGGGGACAGGGGTGCGCACAGATACGCAGTATTTT
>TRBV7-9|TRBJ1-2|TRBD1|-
CASSSWDRVALGYTF
TGTGCCAGCAGCTCGTGGGACAGGGTGGCTCTAGGCTACACCTTC
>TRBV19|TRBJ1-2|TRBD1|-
CASSIGGQDASTF
TGTGCCAGTAGTATAGGGGGACAGGACGCCTCCACCTTC
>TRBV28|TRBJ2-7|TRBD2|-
CASSGRDEQYF
TGTGCCAGCAGTGGGAGGGACGAGCAGTACTTC
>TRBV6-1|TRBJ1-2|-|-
CASSEGGHYYGYTF
TGTGCCAGCAGTGAGGGGGGCCACTACTATGGCTACACCTTC
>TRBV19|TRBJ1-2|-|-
CASSIDHGGGYTF
TGTGCCAGTAGTATAGATCACGGTGGAGGCTACACCTTC
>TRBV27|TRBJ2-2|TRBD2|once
CASSFRRGARTGELFF
TGTGCCAGCAGTTTCCGGCGGGGGGCCCGAACCGGGGAGCTGTTTTTT
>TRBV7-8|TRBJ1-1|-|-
CASSTRTGPTEAFF
TGTGCCAGCAGCACCAGGACGGGGCCCACTGAAGCTTTCTTT
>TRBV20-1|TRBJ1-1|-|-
CSASTTEAFF
TGCAGTGCAAGCACTACTGAAGCTTTCTTT
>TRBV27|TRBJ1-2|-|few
CASRQSGSNYGYTF
TGTGCCAGCAGGCAATCAGGATCTAACTATGGCTACACCTTC
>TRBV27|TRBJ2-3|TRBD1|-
CASSAGGADTQYF
TGTGCCAGCAGTGCAGGGGGCGCAGATACGCAGTATTTT
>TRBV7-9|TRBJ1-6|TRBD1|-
CASSLKAGGNSPLHF
TGTGCCAGCAGCTTAAAGGCAGGGGGCAATTCACCCCTCCACTTT
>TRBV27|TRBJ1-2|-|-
CASSFRGFYGYTF
TGTGCCAGCAGTTTTCGGGGGTTCTATGGCTACACCTTC
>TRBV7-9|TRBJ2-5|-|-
CASSLTDETQYF
TGTGCCAGCAGCTTAACTGATGAGACCCAGTACTTC
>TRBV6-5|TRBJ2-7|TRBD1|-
CASSYSTGFEQYF
TGTGCCAGCAGTTACTCGACAGGGTTCGAGCAGTACTTC
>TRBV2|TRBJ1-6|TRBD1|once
CASRRDRDSPLHF
TGTGCCAGCAGGAGGGACAGGGATTCACCCCTCCACTTT
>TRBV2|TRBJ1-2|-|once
CASKVEGGGYGYTF
TGTGCCAGCAAAGTAGAGGGGGGGGGCTATGGCTACACCTTC
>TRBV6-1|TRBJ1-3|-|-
CASSQYGKVAGNTIYF
TGTGCCAGCAGCCAGTACGGTAAAGTCGCTGGAAACACCATATATTTT
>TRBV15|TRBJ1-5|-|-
CATSRGRAKGPGGGSQPQHF
TGTGCCACCAGCAGAGGCCGGGCCAAGGGGCCGGGTGGGGGTTCTCAGCCCCAGCATTTT
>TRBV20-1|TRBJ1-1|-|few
CSARSPSMKQGEAFF
TGCAGTGCTAGATCCCCGTCCATGAAGCAAGGTGAAGCTTTCTTT
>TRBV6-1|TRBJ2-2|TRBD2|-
CASSLGGANTGELFF
TGTGCCAGCAGCCTTGGGGGGGCGAACACCGGGGAGCTGTTTTTT
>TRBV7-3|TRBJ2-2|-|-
CASSFPTAYRGTNTGELFF
TGTGCCAGCAGCTTTCCGACGGCGTACCGGGGGACGAACACCGGGGAGCTGTTTTTT
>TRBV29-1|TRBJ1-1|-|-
CSVEKARAVTEAFF
TGCAGCGTTGAGAAAGCCAGGGCGGTCACTGAAGCTTTCTTT
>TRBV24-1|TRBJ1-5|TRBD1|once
CATSDYRDRGVQPQHF
TGTGCCACCAGTGATTACCGGGACAGGGGTGTCCAGCCCCAGCATTTT
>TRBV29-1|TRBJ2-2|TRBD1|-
CSVILPTGGTRNTGELFF
TGCAGCGTCATCCTACCGACAGGGGGAACTAGGAACACCGGGGAGCTGTTTTTT
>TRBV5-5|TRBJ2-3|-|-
CASSLGGWSTDTQYF
TGTGCCAGCAGCTTGGGGGGCTGGAGCACAGATACGCAGTATTTT
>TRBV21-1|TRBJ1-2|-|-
CASSKDRDRGYTF
TGTGCCAGCAGCAAGGACAGGGACCGTGGCTACACCTTC
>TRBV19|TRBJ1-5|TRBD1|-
CASSIVGIAGGNQPQHF
TGTGCCAGTAGTATCGTCGGAATCGCAGGGGGAAATCAGCCCCAGCATTTT
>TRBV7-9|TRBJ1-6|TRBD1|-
CASSLGGAGGSPLHF
TGTGCCAGCAGCTTAGGTGGGGCAGGGGGATCACCCCTCCACTTT
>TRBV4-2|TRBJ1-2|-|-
CASSQEGGDGYTF
TGTGCCAGCAGCCAAGAGGGGGGGGATGGCTACACCTTC
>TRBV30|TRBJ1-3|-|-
CAWSLTQTGNTIYF
TGTGCCTGGAGTCTGACTCAGACAGGAAACACCATATATTTT
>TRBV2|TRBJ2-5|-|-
CASSKKETQYF
TGTGCCAGCAGTAAAAAGGAGACCCAGTACTTC
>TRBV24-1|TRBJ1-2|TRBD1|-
CATSVPGGGYTF
TGTGCCACCAGTGTACCAGGGGGTGGCTACACCTTC
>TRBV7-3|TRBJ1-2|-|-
CASSSQAGASYGYTF
TGTGCCAGCAGCTCTCAGGCAGGGGCCAGCTATGGCTACACCTTC
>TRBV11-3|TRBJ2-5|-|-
CASSYEETQYF
TGTGCCAGCAGTTATGAAGAGACCCAGTACTTC
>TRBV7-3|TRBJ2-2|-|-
CASSADGTGELFF
TGTGCCAGCAGCGCCGACGGGACCGGGGAGCTGTTTTTT
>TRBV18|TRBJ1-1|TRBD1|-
CASSPWTGGGTEAFF
TGTGCCAGCTCACCATGGACAGGGGGGGGCACTGAAGCTTTCTTT
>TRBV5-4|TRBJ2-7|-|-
CASSQGGPYEQYF
TGTGCCAGCAGCCAAGGGGGACCCTACGAGCAGTACTTC
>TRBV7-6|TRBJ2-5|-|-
CASSSHREETQYF
TGTGCCAGCAGCTCACACAGGGAAGAGACCCAGTACTTC
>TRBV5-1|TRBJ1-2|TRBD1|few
CASSPPSPQGAYGYTF
TGCGCCAGCAGCCCACCCTCCCCTCAGGGGGCCTATGGCTACACCTTC